Following are 23 T cell receptor beta chains from one sample sequenced in a study of blood T cell repertoires in COVID-19. Sequenced by immunoSEQ multiplex PCR; TCRdb stores in-frame clones only, minus some. The top ten hold around 4.5% of the sample, which has about 200,000 clones, about 86% seen once. Sequenced sample: PBMCs or T cells enriched from blood (not recorded which). The source is a woman aged 25 to 45 who had been exposed to COVID-19.

The chain carries TRBV9 and TRBJ2-1, with D tentatively TRBD1 (6 bases). V gave up 0 bases and J gave up 2 bases, with 9 bases separating them. The CDR3 totals 15 residues. CDR1 SGDLS and CDR2 YYNGEE come from the germline V gene. CDR3 in DNA: TGTGCCAGCAGCGTAGCAGGGGTAGCCTACAATGAGCAGTTCTTC. Protein sequence: CASSVAGVAYNEQFF.

The chain joins TRBV5-1 to TRBJ1-2; D is perhaps TRBD1 (5 bases). V lost 4 bases and J 3 bases, leaving 16 bases between the germline ends. There are 15 residues in the CDR3. In germline, CDR1 is SGHRS, CDR2 YFSETQ. The CDR3 coding sequence is TGCGCCAGCAGCCCTAGACAGTGGGGGGACTATGGCTACACCTTC. Protein: CASSPRQWGDYGYTF.

V gene TRBV25-1 combines with J gene TRBJ1-3; D possibly corresponds to TRBD1 (6 bases). The germline V gene has CDR1 MGHDK and CDR2 SYGVNS. Trimming took off 8 bases at V and 2 bases at J, with 10 bases between the two ends. The CDR3 is 13 amino acids. The CDR3 sequence: CASSRTAGNTIYF. The CDR3 DNA reads as TGTGCCAGCTCCCGGACAGCTGGAAACACCATATATTTT.

V usage is TRBV7-8 and J usage is TRBJ1-5, with 7 nucleotides matching TRBD1. The V and J ends lost 5 bases and 3 bases, in that order; junction bases with no gene match: 10. CDR1 is SGHVS, CDR2 FQNEAQ, per germline. CDR3 length equals 16 residues. The CDR3 sequence: CASSIGQAAFNQPQHF. CDR3 coding DNA: TGTGCCAGCAGCATCGGACAGGCGGCCTTCAATCAGCCCCAGCATTTT.

The chain is built from TRBV7-9 and TRBJ1-1; tentative D call: TRBD1 (5 bases). Looked up from germline, CDR1 is SEHNR and CDR2 is FQNEAQ (reference sequence). V lost 5 bases to trimming and J lost 7 bases, with 11 bases between them. The CDR3 runs 12 residues. The DNA for the CDR3 is TGTGCCAGCAGCCCCTCAAGGGGTGAAGCTTTCTTT. Its translation is CASSPSRGEAFF.

The rearrangement joins TRBV14 to TRBJ2-7; possibly TRBD2 for D (6 bases). Trimming removed 6 bases from V and 3 bases from J, with 9 bases in between. Germline CDR1 SGHDN, CDR2 FVKESK. The CDR3 consists of 12 residues. CDR3: CASSPGVYEQYF. The CDR3 DNA reads TGTGCCAGCAGTCCGGGGGTCTACGAGCAGTACTTC.

The chain carries TRBV2 and TRBJ1-1; D call uncertain. The V gene lost 7 bases and the J gene lost 1 base, with 16 bases spanning the gap. This CDR3 spans 15 amino acids. Germline assignment: CDR1 SNHLY and CDR2 FYNNEI. CDR3 DNA: TGTGCCAGCACAGTCGCCGGGTTGAGGAACACTGAAGCTTTCTTT. Translation gives CASTVAGLRNTEAFF.

This chain connects TRBV19 to TRBJ2-7; 7 bases agree with TRBD1. This CDR3 is 13 amino acids long. V was clipped by 1 base and J by 4 bases; unmatched bases: 1. Germline loops: CDR1 LNHDA, CDR2 SQIVND (reference sequence). CDR3 sequence: CASSIAGGYEQYF. DNA of the CDR3: TGTGCCAGTAGTATAGCAGGGGGATACGAGCAGTACTTC.

The gene calls are TRBV6-1 and TRBJ2-7; D may be TRBD2 (6 bases). CDR1 is MNHNS and CDR2 is SASEGT in the germline V gene. V dropped 1 base and J dropped 5 bases, with 15 bases sitting between them. The CDR3 runs to 15 residues. The CDR3 sequence is CASSEGTGRTNEQYF. CDR3 DNA sequence: TGTGCCAGCAGTGAAGGGACGGGGAGGACTAACGAGCAGTACTTC.

The chain has TRBV6-5 and TRBJ2-7; 8 bases fit TRBD1. Germline CDR1 reads MNHEY; CDR2 reads SVGAGI. The CDR3 is 14 amino acids. V shed 6 bases, J shed 5 bases, and the junction held 9 bases outside the gene matches. The CDR3 sequence is CASRQTGVPHEQYF. The CDR3 coding sequence is TGTGCCAGCAGGCAGACAGGGGTCCCCCACGAGCAGTACTTC.

This clone has only one observation. The chain has TRBV7-9 and TRBJ1-1, with D perhaps matching TRBD1 (6 bases). This CDR3 is built from 17 residues. The V gene lost 1 base and the J gene lost 0 bases, with 15 bases spanning the gap. The germline V gene encodes CDR1 SEHNR and CDR2 FQNEAQ (reference sequence). The CDR3 sequence is CASSLGKWTAMNTEAFF. CDR3 nucleotides: TGTGCCAGCAGCTTAGGGAAATGGACAGCTATGAACACTGAAGCTTTCTTT.

V and J are TRBV12-3 or TRBV12-4 and TRBJ2-3; the D is unclear. The ends were cut back, 3 bases at V and 7 bases at J, with 8 bases in the middle. The CDR3 sequence is 12 residues long. CDR3 protein: CASSLGLYTQYF. CDR3 nucleotide sequence: TGTGCCAGCAGTTTGGGCCTTTATACGCAGTATTTT.

This rearrangement joins TRBV28 to TRBJ1-6; D possibly corresponds to TRBD1 (6 bases). There are 15 residues in the CDR3. V was cut by 4 bases and J by 7 bases, with 14 bases left in between. CDR1 is MDHEN, CDR2 SYDVKM, per germline. The CDR3 region is CASSSYRVQNSPLHF. In DNA form, the CDR3 reads TGTGCCAGCAGTTCATACAGGGTGCAGAATTCACCCCTCCACTTT. Filled out from reference TRBV28 and TRBJ1-6, the complete variable domain reads DVKVTQSSRYLVKRTGEKVFLECVQDMDHENMFWYRQDPGLGLRLIYFSYDVKMKEKGDIPEGYSVSREKKERFSLILESASTNQTSMYLCASSSYRVQNSPLHFGNGTRLTVT.

V usage is TRBV9 and J usage is TRBJ2-2; tentatively, D is TRBD1 (5 bases). Between the trimmed V and J ends, which lost 3 bases and 1 base, there was a span of 10 bases. The CDR3 is 15 residues long. CDR1 and CDR2 from the germline V gene are SGDLS and YYNGEE. CDR3: CASSGVGQNTGELFF. CDR3 bases: TGTGCCAGCAGCGGGGTGGGGCAGAACACCGGGGAGCTGTTTTTT.

This chain joins TRBV19 and TRBJ2-3; possibly TRBD1 for D (7 bases). Germline assignment: CDR1 LNHDA and CDR2 SQIVND (reference sequence). Between the trimmed V and J ends, which lost 9 bases and 2 bases, there was a span of 18 bases. CDR3 length: 15 residues. The CDR3, as DNA: TGTGCCAGCAAGTTCGGGGGACAGCTCACAGATACGCAGTATTTT. The encoded protein is CASKFGGQLTDTQYF.

The sample holds many counts of this clone. The chain uses TRBV12-5 and TRBJ2-7; D not resolved. The germline V gene has CDR1 LGHNT and CDR2 FRNRAP. CDR3 size: 15 residues. V was shortened by 4 bases and J by 2 bases, with 15 bases between the two germline ends. As DNA, the CDR3 is TGTGCTAGTGGTTCTACTCGTAGCACTACCTACGAGCAGTACTTC. Protein sequence: CASGSTRSTTYEQYF. The full variable domain, its missing parts supplied by reference TRBV12-5 and TRBJ2-7, is DARVTQTPRHKVTEMGQEVTMRCQPILGHNTVFWYRQTMMQGLELLAYFRNRAPLDDSGMPKDRFSAEMPDATLATLKIQPSEPRDSAVYFCASGSTRSTTYEQYFGPGTRLTVT.

V and J are TRBV5-6 and TRBJ1-2; D is unresolved. Germline loops: CDR1 SGHDT, CDR2 YYEEEE. V was clipped by 1 base and J by 2 bases, with 6 bases between them. The CDR3 consists of 13 residues. The CDR3 loop is CASSLTENYGYTF. CDR3 bases: TGTGCCAGCAGCTTGACAGAGAACTATGGCTACACCTTC.

The chain links TRBV28 to TRBJ2-7; 10 bases are a match to TRBD2. The CDR3 contains 16 residues. Unmatched junction bases numbered 16, after V lost 7 bases and J lost 7 bases. Germline CDR1 MDHEN, CDR2 SYDVKM. The CDR3 is CASTHGGTAGGFEQYF. CDR3 DNA: TGTGCCAGCACCCACGGGGGCACAGCGGGGGGGTTTGAGCAGTACTTC.

The CDR3 sequence is CASSLLMGLTDTQYF. CDR3 nucleotides: TGTGCCAGCAGCTTATTAATGGGCCTCACAGATACGCAGTATTTT. This chain connects TRBV5-4 to TRBJ2-3; the D is unclear. V was shortened by 2 bases and J by 2 bases, with 12 bases between the two germline ends. In germline, CDR1 is SGHNT, CDR2 YYREEE (reference sequence). CDR3 length: 15 residues. The full variable domain, rest sourced from reference TRBV5-4 and TRBJ2-3, is ETGVTQSPTHLIKTRGQQVTLRCSSQSGHNTVSWYQQALGQGPQFIFQYYREEENGRGNFPPRFSGLQFPNYSSELNVNALELDDSALYLCASSLLMGLTDTQYFGPGTRLTVL.

This rearrangement joins TRBV2 to TRBJ1-2; 11 bases are a match to TRBD1. Per germline, CDR1 SNHLY and CDR2 FYNNEI. The ends lost 5 bases at V and 7 bases at J; junction bases unmatched: 6. The CDR3 has 14 residues. This CDR3 is CASSWGQGESGYTF. The CDR3 bases are TGTGCCAGCAGTTGGGGACAGGGGGAATCTGGCTACACCTTC.

This chain links TRBV10-3 with TRBJ1-3; no definite D call. Germline V gene lookup returns CDR1 ENHRY and CDR2 SYGVKD. Trimming left V 7 bases short and J 0 bases short, with 10 bases between. The CDR3 consists of 14 residues. CDR3 residues: CAIKHRDSGNTIYF. CDR3 coding DNA: TGTGCCATCAAGCACCGCGACTCTGGAAACACCATATATTTT.

The chain has TRBV10-3 and TRBJ1-6; D is perhaps TRBD1 (5 bases). Germline V gene data show CDR1 as ENHRY and CDR2 as SYGVKD. Trimming pared 8 bases from V and 7 bases from J, leaving 15 bases between. CDR3 length: 14 amino acids. The CDR3 bases are TGTGCCATCTCCAACGGGGGGGGGAATTCACCCCTCCACTTT. Encoded protein: CAISNGGGNSPLHF.

This clone has just a few counts. The chain links TRBV24-1 to TRBJ2-1; 11 positions match TRBD2. CDR3 length: 16 amino acids. Germline V CDR1 and CDR2: KGHDR, SFDVKD. V lost 4 bases, J lost 2 bases, and 3 bases stayed unmatched. The CDR3 reads CATSDISGGAYNEQFF. For the CDR3, the DNA is TGTGCCACCAGTGACATTAGCGGGGGGGCCTACAATGAGCAGTTCTTC.